This T cell receptor (beta chain) was identified in a study of CD8+ T cells in alopecia areata. Study-wide findings and caveats: Clonality exceeded that of normal scalp in lesional scalp, most notably in alopecia totalis/universalis.

On this clone: The antigen remains unidentified.

As the sequencing template, cDNA was produced by extracting RNA and reverse transcribing it. The assay was immunoSEQ multiplex PCR, and TCRdb's table has in-frame clones only and misses some. This table has approximately 59,000 clones, around 49% appearing once. The CDR3 has 13 residues. Germline-derived CDR1 and CDR2 are PRHDT and FYEKMQ (reference sequence). Trimming took 5 bases from V and 5 from J, leaving 12 bases between them. Investigators sorted PBMCs to obtain both CD4+ and CD8+ T cells. Here the sequenced sample was CD8+ T cells sorted from blood, taken at week 0. The source is a human donor with alopecia areata. The chain uses TRBV13 and TRBJ2-5, with unresolved D. The CDR3 nucleotides read TGTGCCAGCAGCGCCCTGGCAAAGGAGACCCAGTACTTC. Translating it yields CASSALAKETQYF.